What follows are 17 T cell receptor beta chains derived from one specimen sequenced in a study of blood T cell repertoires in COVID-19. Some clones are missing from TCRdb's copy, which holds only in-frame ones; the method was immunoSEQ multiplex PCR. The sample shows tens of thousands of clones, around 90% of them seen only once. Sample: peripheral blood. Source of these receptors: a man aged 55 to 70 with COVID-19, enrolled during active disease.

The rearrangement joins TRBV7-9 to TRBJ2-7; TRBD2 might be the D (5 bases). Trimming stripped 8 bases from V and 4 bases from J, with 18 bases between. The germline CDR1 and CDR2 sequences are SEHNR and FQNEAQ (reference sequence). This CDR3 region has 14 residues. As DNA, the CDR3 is TGTGCCAGCGCGAAGACGGGGAAACTTTACGAGCAGTACTTC. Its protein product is CASAKTGKLYEQYF.

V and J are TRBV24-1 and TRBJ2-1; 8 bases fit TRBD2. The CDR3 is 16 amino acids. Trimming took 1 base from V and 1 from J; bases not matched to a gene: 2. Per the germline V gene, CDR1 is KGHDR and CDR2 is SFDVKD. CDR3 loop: CATSDLTSGSYNEQFF. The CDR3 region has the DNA TGTGCCACCAGTGATTTAACTAGCGGATCCTACAATGAGCAGTTCTTC.

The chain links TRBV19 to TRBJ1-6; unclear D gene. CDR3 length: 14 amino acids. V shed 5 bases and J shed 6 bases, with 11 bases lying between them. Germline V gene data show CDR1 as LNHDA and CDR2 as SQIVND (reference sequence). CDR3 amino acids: CASSSSRSNSPLHF. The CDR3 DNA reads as TGTGCCAGTAGTTCATCCCGGAGTAATTCACCCCTCCACTTT.

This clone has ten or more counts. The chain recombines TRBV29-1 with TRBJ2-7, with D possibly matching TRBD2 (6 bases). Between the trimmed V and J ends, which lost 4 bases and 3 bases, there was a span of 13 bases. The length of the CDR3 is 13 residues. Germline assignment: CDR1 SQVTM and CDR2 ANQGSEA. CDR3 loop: CSVVGRPYYEQYF. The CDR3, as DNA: TGCAGCGTTGTAGGGAGGCCGTACTACGAGCAGTACTTC.

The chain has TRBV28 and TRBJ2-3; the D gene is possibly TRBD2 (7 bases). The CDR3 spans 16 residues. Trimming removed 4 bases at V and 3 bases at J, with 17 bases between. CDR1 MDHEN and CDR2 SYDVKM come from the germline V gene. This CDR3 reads CASSSAGEGETDTQYF. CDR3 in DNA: TGTGCCAGCAGTTCCGCCGGGGAGGGGGAGACAGATACGCAGTATTTT.

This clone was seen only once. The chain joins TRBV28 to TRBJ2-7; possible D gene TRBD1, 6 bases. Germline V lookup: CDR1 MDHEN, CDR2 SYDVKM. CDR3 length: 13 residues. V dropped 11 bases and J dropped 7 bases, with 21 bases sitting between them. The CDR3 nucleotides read TGTGCCGTCCACAGGGTCGATGGCGGGGAGCAGTACTTC. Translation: CAVHRVDGGEQYF.

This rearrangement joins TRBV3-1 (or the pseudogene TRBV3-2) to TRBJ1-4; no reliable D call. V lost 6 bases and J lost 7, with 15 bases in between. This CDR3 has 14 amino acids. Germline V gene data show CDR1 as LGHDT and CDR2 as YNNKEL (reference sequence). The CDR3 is CASRPTGLGEKLFF. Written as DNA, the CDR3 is TGTGCCAGCAGACCCACGGGGTTAGGTGAAAAACTGTTTTTT.

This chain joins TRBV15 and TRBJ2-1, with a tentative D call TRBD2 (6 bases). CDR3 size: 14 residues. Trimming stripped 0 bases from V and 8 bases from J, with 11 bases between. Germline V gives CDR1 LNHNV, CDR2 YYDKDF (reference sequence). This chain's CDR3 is CATSRDRRDDEQFF. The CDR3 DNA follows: TGTGCCACCAGCAGAGATAGGAGGGACGATGAGCAGTTCTTC.

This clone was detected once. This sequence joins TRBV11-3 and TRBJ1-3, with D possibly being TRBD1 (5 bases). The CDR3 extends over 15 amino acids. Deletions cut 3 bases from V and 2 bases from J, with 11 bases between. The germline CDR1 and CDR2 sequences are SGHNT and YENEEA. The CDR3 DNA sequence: TGTGCCAGCAGCTTTGGGGGGACCGCTGGAAACACCATATATTTT. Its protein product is CASSFGGTAGNTIYF. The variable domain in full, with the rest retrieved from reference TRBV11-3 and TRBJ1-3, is EAGVVQSPRYKIIEKKQPVAFWCNPISGHNTLYWYLQNLGQGPELLIRYENEEAVDDSQLPKDRFSAERLKGVDSTLKIQPAELGDSAVYLCASSFGGTAGNTIYFGEGSWLTVV.

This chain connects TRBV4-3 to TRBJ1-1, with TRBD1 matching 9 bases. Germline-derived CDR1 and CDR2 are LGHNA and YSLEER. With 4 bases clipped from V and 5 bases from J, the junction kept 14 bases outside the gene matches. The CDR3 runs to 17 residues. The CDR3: CASSPNFPGQGRTEAFF. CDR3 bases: TGCGCCAGCAGCCCCAACTTCCCGGGACAGGGTAGAACTGAAGCTTTCTTT.

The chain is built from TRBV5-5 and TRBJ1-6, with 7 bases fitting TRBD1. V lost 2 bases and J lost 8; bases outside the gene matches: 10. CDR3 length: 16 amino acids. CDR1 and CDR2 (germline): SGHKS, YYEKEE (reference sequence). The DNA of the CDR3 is TGTGCCAGCAGCTTAACGACAGGGCAGGTTTATTCACCCCTCCACTTT. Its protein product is CASSLTTGQVYSPLHF.

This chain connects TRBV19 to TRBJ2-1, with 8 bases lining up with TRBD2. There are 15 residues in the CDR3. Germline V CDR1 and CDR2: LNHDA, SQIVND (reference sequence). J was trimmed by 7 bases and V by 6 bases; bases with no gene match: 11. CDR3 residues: CASRRGAGVLNEQFF. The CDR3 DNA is TGTGCCAGTAGAAGGGGAGCGGGAGTACTGAATGAGCAGTTCTTC.

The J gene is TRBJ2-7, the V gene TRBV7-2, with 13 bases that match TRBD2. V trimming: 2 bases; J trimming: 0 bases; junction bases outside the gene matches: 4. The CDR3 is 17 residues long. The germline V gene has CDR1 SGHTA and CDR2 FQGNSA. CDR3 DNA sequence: TGTGCCAGCAGCTTATACGGGACTAGCGGGATCTCCTACGAGCAGTACTTC. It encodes CASSLYGTSGISYEQYF.

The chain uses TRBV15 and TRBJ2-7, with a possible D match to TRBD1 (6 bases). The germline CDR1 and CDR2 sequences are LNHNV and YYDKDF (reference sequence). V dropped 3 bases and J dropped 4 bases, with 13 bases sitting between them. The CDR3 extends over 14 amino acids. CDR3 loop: CATSRELGGYEQYF. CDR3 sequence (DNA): TGTGCCACCAGCAGGGAGTTAGGGGGATACGAGCAGTACTTC.

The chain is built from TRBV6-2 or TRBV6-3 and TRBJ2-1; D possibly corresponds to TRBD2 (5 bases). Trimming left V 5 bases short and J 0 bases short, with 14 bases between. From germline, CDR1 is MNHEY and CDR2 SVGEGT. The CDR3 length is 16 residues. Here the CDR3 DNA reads TGTGCCAGCAGTCGGACTGTCGTAAGCTCCTACAATGAGCAGTTCTTC. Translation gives CASSRTVVSSYNEQFF.

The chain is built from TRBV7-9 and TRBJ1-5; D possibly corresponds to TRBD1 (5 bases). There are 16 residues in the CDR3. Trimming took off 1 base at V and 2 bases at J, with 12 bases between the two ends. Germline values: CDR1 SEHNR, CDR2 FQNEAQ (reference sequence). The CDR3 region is CASSLGAGGGNQPQHF. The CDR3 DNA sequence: TGTGCCAGCAGCTTAGGGGCGGGAGGGGGCAATCAGCCCCAGCATTTT.

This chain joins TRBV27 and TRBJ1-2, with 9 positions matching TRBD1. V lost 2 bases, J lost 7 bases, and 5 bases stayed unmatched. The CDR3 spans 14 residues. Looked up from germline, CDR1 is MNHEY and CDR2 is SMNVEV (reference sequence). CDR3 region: CASSLGTGRGGYTF. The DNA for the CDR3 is TGTGCCAGCAGTTTAGGGACAGGGCGGGGTGGCTACACCTTC.